This is a list of T cell receptor beta chains from one sample in a study of T cell responses to AZD1222 COVID-19 vaccine. Some clones are missing from TCRdb's copy, which holds only in-frame ones; the method was immunoSEQ multiplex PCR. The table has some 170,000 clones, about 88% seen once. Sequenced here: peripheral blood, sampled on day 0 of AZD1222 vaccination. These receptor sequences come from an adult in good health. The CDR3 runs from the conserved cysteine through the conserved F or W. D genes are given only for firm matches. Some rows mark clone size as missing; the rest say once, few, many or name a class of expanded clone.

>TRBJ2-7|.|TRBD2|TRBV11-2
TGTGCCAGCAGCCGACTAGCGGGAGTCTACGAGCAGTACTTC
CASSRLAGVYEQYF
>TRBJ1-2|.|TRBD1|TRBV24-1
TGTGCCACCAGTGTACAGGGGGCTGCCGGGTATGGCTACACCTTC
CATSVQGAAGYGYTF
>TRBJ1-2|.|TRBD1|TRBV15
TGTGCCACCAGCAGAGAAGGGACAGGGGGCGGTGGCTACACCTTC
CATSREGTGGGGYTF
>TRBJ1-2|.|.|TRBV21-1
TGTGCCAGCAGCAGCCCGCCCTTAAAAGCTAACTATGGCTACACCTTC
CASSSPPLKANYGYTF
>TRBJ1-1|.|.|TRBV5-6
TGTGCCAGCAGCCGAGTGGGGGCCGAAGCTTTCTTT
CASSRVGAEAFF
>TRBJ1-2|.|TRBD1|TRBV7-2
TGTGCCAGCAGCCCCCCGGGACAGGGAGGCGGCTACACCTTC
CASSPPGQGGGYTF
>TRBJ2-3|.|.|TRBV13
TGTGCCAGCAGCTTCGGAGCAGATACGCAGTATTTT
CASSFGADTQYF
>TRBJ1-3|.|TRBD1|TRBV2
TGTGCCAGCAGCGCTCAGGGGGCCAGTGGAAACACCATATATTTT
CASSAQGASGNTIYF
>TRBJ2-5|.|TRBD2|TRBV5-4
TGTGCCAGCAGCTTGTCGGGGGGACTAGCGGGAGAGACCCAGTACTTC
CASSLSGGLAGETQYF
>TRBJ1-4|.|.|TRBV3-1/TRBV3-2
TGTGCCAGCAGCCAAGGGGCAGGGAGTGAAAAACTGTTTTTT
CASSQGAGSEKLFF
>TRBJ1-2|.|.|TRBV7-9
TGTGCCAGCAGCTTAGAGGTTGCGGCGGACGGCTACACCTTC
CASSLEVAADGYTF
>TRBJ2-1|.|.|TRBV27
TGTGCCAGCAGTCGCAGTAATGAGCAGTTCTTC
CASSRSNEQFF
>TRBJ1-4|.|.|TRBV5-1
TGCGCCAGCAGCTTGGATCGTCCAACTAATGAAAAACTGTTTTTT
CASSLDRPTNEKLFF
>TRBJ2-1|once|.|TRBV7-9
TGTGCCAGCAGCAACATGAATGAGCAGTTCTTC
CASSNMNEQFF
>TRBJ2-1|.|.|TRBV24-1
TGTGCCACCAGTGATTCCCTGACAGAGACCTCCTACAATGAGCAGTTCTTC
CATSDSLTETSYNEQFF
>TRBJ2-3|.|TRBD1|TRBV4-1
TGCGCCAGCAGCCACCCCGGGACAGGGTGGGACACAGATACGCAGTATTTT
CASSHPGTGWDTDTQYF
>TRBJ1-1|.|.|TRBV4-1
TGCGCCAGCAGGGGGACATCTAACATGAACACTGAAGCTTTCTTT
CASRGTSNMNTEAFF